This T cell receptor beta chain was identified during a study of blood T cells in healthy people across ages. This clonotype was observed a single time. Next came a second PCR, run for about 7 to 12 cycles, which used a sample-barcoded 5' primer along with a J-beta primer mix. A 12-random-nucleotide template-switch adaptor tagged each cDNA molecule. MiXCR was run by TCRdb on the 5' RACE reads, yielding one entry per CDR3 protein. The data contain hundreds of thousands of distinct CDR3 sequences, about a third of them singletons. Total RNA extracted from each sample amounted to at least 5.5 micrograms. The sample taken for sequencing was blood. The sequence was obtained from a woman older than 75 in good health.

The CDR3 sequence: CSVDLAGTYEQYF. Here the CDR3 DNA reads TGCAGCGTTGATTTAGCGGGAACTTACGAGCAGTACTTC. The gene calls are TRBV29-1 and TRBJ2-7, with 8 nucleotides matching TRBD2. With 3 bases clipped from V and 4 bases from J, the junction kept 5 bases outside the gene matches. The germline V gene encodes CDR1 SQVTM and CDR2 ANQGSEA. The CDR3 length is 13 residues.